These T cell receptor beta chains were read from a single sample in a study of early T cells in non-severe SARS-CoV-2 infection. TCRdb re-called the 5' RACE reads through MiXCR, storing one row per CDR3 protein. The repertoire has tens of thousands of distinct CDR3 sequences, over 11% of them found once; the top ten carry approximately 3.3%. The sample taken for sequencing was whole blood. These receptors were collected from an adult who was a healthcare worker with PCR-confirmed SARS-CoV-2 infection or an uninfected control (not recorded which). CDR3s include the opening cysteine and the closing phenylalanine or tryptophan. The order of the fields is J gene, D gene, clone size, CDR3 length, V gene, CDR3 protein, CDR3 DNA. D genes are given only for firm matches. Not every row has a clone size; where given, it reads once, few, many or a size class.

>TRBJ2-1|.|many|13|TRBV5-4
CASSLTGYNEQFF
TGTGCCAGCAGCTTGACCGGTTACAATGAGCAGTTCTTC
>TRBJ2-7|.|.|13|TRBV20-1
CIPGPLNSYEQYF
TGCATCCCGGGACCCCTGAACTCCTACGAGCAGTACTTC
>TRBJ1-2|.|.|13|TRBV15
CATSPTRAYGYTF
TGTGCCACCAGCCCCACACGAGCCTATGGCTACACCTTC
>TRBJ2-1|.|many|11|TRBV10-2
CASSHYNEQFF
TGCGCCAGCAGTCACTACAATGAGCAGTTCTTC
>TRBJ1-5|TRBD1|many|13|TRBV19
CASGTELNQPQHF
TGTGCCAGCGGGACAGAACTCAATCAGCCCCAGCATTTT
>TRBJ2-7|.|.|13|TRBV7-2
CASSLGVGSEQYF
TGTGCCAGCAGCTTAGGGGTGGGGTCCGAGCAGTACTTC
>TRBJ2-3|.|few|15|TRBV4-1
CASSQENRGTDTQYF
TGCGCCAGCAGCCAAGAGAACAGGGGCACAGATACGCAGTATTTT
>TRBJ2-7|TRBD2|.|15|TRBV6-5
CASSRVLAGRGEQYF
TGTGCCAGCAGCCGCGTACTAGCGGGGCGCGGGGAGCAGTACTTC
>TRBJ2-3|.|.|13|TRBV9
CASSVALTDTQYF
TGTGCCAGCAGCGTAGCCCTCACAGATACGCAGTATTTT
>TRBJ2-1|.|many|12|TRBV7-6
CASSPQGYEQFF
TGTGCCAGCAGCCCTCAGGGGTATGAGCAGTTCTTC
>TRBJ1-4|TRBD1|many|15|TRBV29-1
CSVEDQGGAGEKLFF
TGCAGCGTTGAAGATCAAGGGGGCGCCGGTGAAAAACTGTTTTTT
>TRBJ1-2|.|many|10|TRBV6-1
CASEGFGYTF
TGTGCCAGCGAGGGATTCGGCTACACCTTC
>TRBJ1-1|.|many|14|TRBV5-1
CASSRGERNTEAFF
TGCGCCAGCAGCAGGGGGGAGAGGAACACTGAAGCTTTCTTT
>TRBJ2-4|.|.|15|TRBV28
CATWRGQQAKNIQYF
TGTGCCACCTGGCGGGGACAACAAGCCAAAAACATTCAGTACTTC
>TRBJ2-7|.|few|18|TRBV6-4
CASSDPEGTGGDPYEQYF
TGTGCCAGCAGTGACCCCGAGGGAACAGGGGGGGACCCCTACGAGCAGTACTTC
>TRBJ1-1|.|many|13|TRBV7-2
CASSLIGWAEAFF
TGTGCCAGCAGCTTAATAGGGTGGGCTGAAGCTTTCTTT
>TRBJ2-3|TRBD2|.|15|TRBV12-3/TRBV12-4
CASSPTSGRLDTQYF
TGTGCCAGCAGTCCTACTAGCGGGAGATTAGATACGCAGTATTTT
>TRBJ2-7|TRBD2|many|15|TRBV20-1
CSARDGASGVNKQYF
TGCAGTGCTAGAGATGGGGCTAGCGGGGTGAATAAGCAGTACTTC
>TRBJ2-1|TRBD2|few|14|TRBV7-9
CASSFRGTKNEQFF
TGTGCCAGCAGTTTTCGCGGGACTAAGAATGAGCAGTTCTTC
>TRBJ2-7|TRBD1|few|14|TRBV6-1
CASTDRDRPYDQYF
TGTGCCAGTACCGATAGGGACAGACCCTACGATCAGTACTTC
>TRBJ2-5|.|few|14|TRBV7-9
CASSLALGRETQYF
TGTGCCAGCAGCTTAGCTCTGGGCCGGGAGACCCAGTACTTC
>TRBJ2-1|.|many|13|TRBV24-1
CATSESFHPEQFF
TGTGCCACCAGTGAATCCTTTCACCCTGAGCAGTTCTTC
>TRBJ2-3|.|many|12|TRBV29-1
CSVEDGPDTQYF
TGCAGCGTTGAAGACGGGCCAGATACGCAGTATTTT
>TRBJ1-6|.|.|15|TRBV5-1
CASSSRQNPNSPLHF
TGCGCCAGCAGCTCACGACAGAACCCTAATTCACCCCTCCACTTT
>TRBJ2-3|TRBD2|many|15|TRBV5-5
CASSLELASTDTQYF
TGTGCCAGCAGCTTGGAACTAGCGAGCACAGATACGCAGTATTTT
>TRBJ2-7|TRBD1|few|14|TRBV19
CAVSPGTGEYEQYF
TGTGCCGTTTCCCCCGGGACAGGGGAATACGAGCAGTACTTC
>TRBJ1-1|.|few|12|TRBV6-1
CASSATGPEAFF
TGTGCCAGCAGTGCGACGGGGCCTGAAGCTTTCTTT
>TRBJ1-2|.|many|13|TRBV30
CAWTGVQSYGYTF
TGTGCCTGGACGGGGGTTCAGTCATATGGCTACACCTTC
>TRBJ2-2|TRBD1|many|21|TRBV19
CASSYSRQQGAPLKNTGELFF
TGTGCCAGTAGTTACTCCCGGCAACAGGGGGCCCCCTTAAAGAACACCGGGGAGCTGTTTTTT
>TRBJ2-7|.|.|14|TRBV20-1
CSASSDKATYEQYF
TGCAGTGCTAGCTCCGACAAAGCGACCTACGAGCAGTACTTC
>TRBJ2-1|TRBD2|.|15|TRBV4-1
CASSRGTSSYNEQFF
TGCGCCAGCAGCCGCGGGACTAGCTCCTACAATGAGCAGTTCTTC
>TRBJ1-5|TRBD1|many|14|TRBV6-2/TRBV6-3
CASSQRTGNQPQHF
TGTGCCAGCAGTCAAAGGACAGGGAATCAGCCCCAGCATTTT
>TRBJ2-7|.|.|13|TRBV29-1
CSVELRDPYEQYF
TGCAGCGTTGAGTTGCGGGACCCCTACGAGCAGTACTTC
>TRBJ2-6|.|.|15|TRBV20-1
CSARRDSAGANVLTF
TGCAGTGCTCGCAGGGATTCGGCTGGGGCCAACGTCCTGACTTTC
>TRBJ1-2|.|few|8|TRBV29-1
CSVDGYTF
TGCAGCGTGGACGGCTACACCTTC
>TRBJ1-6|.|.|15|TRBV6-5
CASSYSSPLNSPLHF
TGTGCCAGCAGTTACTCCTCACCTCTTAATTCACCCCTCCACTTT
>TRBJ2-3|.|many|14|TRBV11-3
CASSLASVADTQYF
TGTGCCAGCAGCCTGGCCAGCGTCGCAGATACGCAGTATTTT
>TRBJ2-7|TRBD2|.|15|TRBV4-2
CASSQEASGDYEQYF
TGTGCCAGCAGCCAAGAGGCTAGCGGGGACTACGAGCAGTACTTC
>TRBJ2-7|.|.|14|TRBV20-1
CSTSRAGNSYEQYF
TGCAGTACTAGTAGGGCAGGAAACTCCTACGAGCAGTACTTC
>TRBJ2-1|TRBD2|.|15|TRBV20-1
CSASGLVGVYNEQFF
TGCAGTGCTTCAGGACTAGTGGGAGTATACAATGAGCAGTTCTTC
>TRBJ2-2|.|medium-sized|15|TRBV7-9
CASSPWEQNTGELFF
TGTGCCAGCAGCCCCTGGGAACAGAACACCGGGGAGCTGTTTTTT
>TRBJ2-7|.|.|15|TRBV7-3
CASSRQGGSSYEQYF
TGTGCCAGCAGTCGTCAGGGAGGCAGCTCCTACGAGCAGTACTTC
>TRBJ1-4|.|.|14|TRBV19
CASSIGRDNEKLFF
TGTGCCAGTAGTATTGGCAGGGATAATGAAAAACTGTTTTTT
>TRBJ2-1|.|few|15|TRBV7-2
CASSSRPGAYNEQFF
TGTGCCAGCAGCTCTCGTCCCGGAGCCTACAATGAGCAGTTCTTC